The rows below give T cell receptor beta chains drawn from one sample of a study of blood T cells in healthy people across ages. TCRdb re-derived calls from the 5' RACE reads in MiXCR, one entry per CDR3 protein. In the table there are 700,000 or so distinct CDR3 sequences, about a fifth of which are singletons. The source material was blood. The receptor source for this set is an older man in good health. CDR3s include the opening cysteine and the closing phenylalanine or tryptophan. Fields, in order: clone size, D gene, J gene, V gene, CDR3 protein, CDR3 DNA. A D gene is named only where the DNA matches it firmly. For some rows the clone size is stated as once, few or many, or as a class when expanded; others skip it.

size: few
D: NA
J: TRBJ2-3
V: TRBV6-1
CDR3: CASSGSQTDTQYF
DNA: TGTGCCAGCAGTGGGAGTCAAACGGATACGCAGTATTTT

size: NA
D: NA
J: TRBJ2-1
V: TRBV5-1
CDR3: CASSLTWLASNEQFF
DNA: TGCGCCAGCAGCCTAACCTGGCTAGCATCGAATGAGCAGTTCTTC

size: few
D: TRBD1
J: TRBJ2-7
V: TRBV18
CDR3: CASSPSWTGVDEQYF
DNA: TGTGCCAGCTCACCATCGTGGACAGGGGTCGACGAGCAGTACTTC

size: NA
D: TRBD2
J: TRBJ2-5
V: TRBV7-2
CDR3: CASSFQRGPQETQYF
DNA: TGTGCCAGCAGCTTCCAGCGGGGGCCCCAAGAGACCCAGTACTTC

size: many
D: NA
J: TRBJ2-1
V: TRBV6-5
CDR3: CASIAPAANEQFF
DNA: TGTGCCAGCATCGCCCCTGCGGCCAATGAGCAGTTCTTC

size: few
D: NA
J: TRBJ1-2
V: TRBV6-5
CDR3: CASSYSRGGYGYTF
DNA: TGTGCCAGCAGTTACTCCAGGGGCGGATATGGCTACACCTTC

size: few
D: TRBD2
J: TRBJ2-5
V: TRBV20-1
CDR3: CSARAISGWQETQYF
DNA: TGCAGTGCTAGAGCAATTAGCGGGTGGCAAGAGACCCAGTACTTC

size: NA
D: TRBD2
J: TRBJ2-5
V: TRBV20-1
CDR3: CSATRLAGVQETQYF
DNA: TGCAGTGCTACCCGACTAGCGGGGGTACAAGAGACCCAGTACTTC

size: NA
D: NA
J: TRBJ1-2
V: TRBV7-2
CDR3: CASSLGSGEAYGYTF
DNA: TGTGCCAGCAGCTTAGGGTCAGGGGAGGCCTATGGCTACACCTTC

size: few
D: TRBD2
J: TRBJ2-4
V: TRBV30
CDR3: CAWSVGSGSSGQYF
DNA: TGTGCCTGGAGTGTGGGTAGCGGGAGTTCGGGTCAGTACTTC